This T cell receptor beta chain emerged from a study of response to subunit inactivated influenza vaccine. Overall study findings and caveats: After each seasonal influenza vaccination, few new T cells are recruited, the authors suggested.

Between the trimmed V and J ends, which lost 5 bases and 0 bases, there was a span of 12 bases. CDR3 length: 15 residues. CDR1 SGHTA and CDR2 FQGNSA come from the germline V gene. Points on this clonotype: Its antigen is unknown.

TCRdb reanalysed the RT-PCR reads using MiXCR and keeps one entry per CDR3 protein. The repertoire holds 630,000 or so distinct CDR3 sequences, with 15% to 19% as singletons. Specimen: PBMCs from blood, collected roughly 12 days after vaccination. The TCR was taken from a man aged 45-65 years who received an inactivated influenza vaccine. The chain uses TRBV7-2 and TRBJ2-3; possibly TRBD1 or TRBD2 for D (6 bases each). The CDR3 DNA reads TGTGCCAGCAGCGTCCAGGGGACTAGCACAGATACGCAGTATTTT. It specifies CASSVQGTSTDTQYF.